This entry is about one T cell receptor (beta chain). This sample was taken from a study of blood T cell repertoires in COVID-19. This CDR3 spans 14 amino acids. Between the trimmed V and J ends, which lost 6 bases and 4 bases, there was a span of 19 bases. CDR1 and CDR2 from the germline V gene are SQVTM and ANQGSEA. As processed by the authors: Estimated nucleated cell counts came from reference gene primer amplification. TCRdb's table, derived via immunoSEQ multiplex PCR, lists solely in-frame clones and lacks some. V, J and clone size derive from that table, while D and trimming were established from the DNA sequence. This table has 110,000 to 150,000 clones, 70% to 85% appearing once.

The chain carries TRBV29-1 and TRBJ2-7; a weak D match, TRBD2 (6 bases). The receptor was isolated from a man in his fifties or sixties with active or convalescent COVID-19. The sequencing input was peripheral blood. The CDR3 region has the DNA TGCAGCGTCGCAAGGGGCGGGGCCCGGTACGAGCAGTACTTC. Protein: CSVARGGARYEQYF.